The T cell receptor (beta chain) under discussion was sequenced for a study of cytomegalovirus exposure and HLA in healthy donors (dated by TCRdb to 2017 to 2019). Notes on the research overall: An earlier analysis of some 600 of the donors reported over 250 Gb of sequence data and around 100 million unique TCR beta sequences obtained from roughly 180 million T cells. An early release that covered around 590 HLA-typed donors contained approximately 300 gigabases of sequencing data and about 84 million unique TCR sequences. Of the approximately 400 genotyped donors, 65% to 90% fell in the genetic ancestry cluster associated with self-reported Caucasian donors. The study aimed to test whether cataloging public T cell receptors could reveal signatures of past pathogen exposure. Using immunosequencing, the study profiled T cell repertoires from 666 subjects and related those repertoires to cytomegalovirus serostatus. In addition to the first cohort of around 670 subjects, a separate validation cohort of approximately 110 different subjects was used. High-throughput TCR immunosequencing, statistical association of individual TCRs with disease status, and machine learning were combined to predict cytomegalovirus infection status. A later analysis re-analyzed previously published TCR beta repertoires from 666 donors and added high-resolution HLA genotyping to study TCR occurrence patterns. Rather than using new phenotypic data, the later analysis identified candidate immune exposures from TCR beta sequences and from how often those sequences occurred across donors. An earlier analysis of fewer than 750 of the donors used high-throughput TCR beta sequencing to judge whether each TCR beta V gene segment behaved as functional or pseudogenic. Donor age, sex, ethnicity and CMV serostatus were compiled together with the repertoire data. Genome-wide SNP genotypes for about 65% of the 666 donors were used in a later genetic analysis, which treated that subset as a discovery cohort. Every discovery cohort repertoire had been produced on one sequencing platform. HLA typing covered class I and class II loci at four-digit resolution. The number of typed donors differed by locus: about 629-630 for A, B, C, DRB1 and DQB1; approximately 520 for DQA1; 606 for DPA1; and some 430 for DPB1. A handful of DR-DQ haplotypes were handled as single units for association and clustering because linkage in the cohort was strong. On average, 235,054 unique TCR beta nucleotide sequences were sequenced per donor among some 430 genotyped donors of the cohort, with 15% to 20% of those sequences being non-productive. Study-wide conclusions, independent of this receptor: Correlated functional status among segregating V segments might be attributable to linkage disequilibrium, but an unknown experimental factor could not be ruled out. Presence/absence analyses assumed roughly uniform sequencing depth across donors, an assumption that may not hold. In a later analysis, several top co-occurrence clusters were reported to appear linked to parvovirus B19, influenza, CMV and Epstein-Barr virus. Because counts were too low, some 17 rarely observed V segments, including chromosome 9 orphons, were excluded from the earlier analysis of some 540 of the donors. The classifier was reported to diagnose cytomegalovirus status with high specificity and sensitivity in both the original and validation cohorts. When HLA alleles, especially DR and DQ, strongly co-occurred, attributing TCR associations to individual alleles was difficult. The 87-base-pair reads could not distinguish some IMGT-functional V segments, including TRBV6-2 and TRBV6-3, so those segments were excluded. In an earlier analysis of around 500 of the donors, most TCR beta V segments appeared in productive rearrangements about 87% or about 30% of the time, broadly matching IMGT annotations. According to a later genetic analysis, donors in an Asian-associated ancestry cluster had fewer N-insertions in productive TCRs than the roughly 670-donor mean. In a later genetic analysis, a missense DCLRE1C variant was associated with V-gene and J-gene trimming of TCR beta chains, and the association was replicated in an independent cohort. At a false discovery rate of 0.05, a later analysis linked under 20,000 TCR beta sequences to specific HLA alleles. Immune exposure information for the cohort was limited to CMV serostatus. According to a later analysis, TCR association rates differed among HLA loci, with DRB1 alleles showing the most associated TCRs and HLA-C alleles showing the fewest. In a later analysis, most CMV-associated TCR beta chains were found to appear HLA-restricted, with HLA associations seemingly driven largely by CMV exposure. In this cohort, only TCR beta chains were sequenced, and detectable features were limited by the absence of alpha or paired-chain data. Because HLA typing was missing for some donors at each locus, association tests included only the typed subset. A later analysis found that HLA-associated TCR beta chains were more clonally expanded and had lower generation probabilities than equally common non-associated chains. According to the authors, the approach could potentially be generalized to other disease states and immunological phenotypes. A cluster of highly shared sequence variants was judged likely to represent a technical artifact of the sequencing pipeline. A further reported finding was that TCR beta sequences accurately predicted the HLA-A and HLA-B alleles for most subjects in the first cohort. In the study, around 160 TCR beta chains were listed as associated with cytomegalovirus. A few of the identified cytomegalovirus-associated TCR beta chains were confirmed in vitro to be specific for cytomegalovirus antigens. Most TCR sequences were seen in very few donors, while some public TCRs were found in many individuals.

Library preparation employed the immunoSEQ multiplex PCR assay. A mixture of 60 forward primers for TCR Vbeta segments and 13 reverse primers for TCR Jbeta segments was used in the multiplex PCR. A multiplex PCR assay on genomic DNA amplified the CDR3 region of rearranged TCR beta genes. The Illumina HiSeq System was used to sequence the amplified TCR beta libraries as 87-base-pair reads. On the study's bioinformatics: A later analysis counted 75 million to 100 million unique TCR beta chains across the 690 or so repertoires, and some 11 million of these chains were shared by at least two donors. Raw reads were error-corrected and collapsed into unique sequences by a nearest-neighbor algorithm in which closely related sequences were merged to remove PCR and sequencing errors. CDR3 sequences were aligned to IMGT reference sequences to assign V, D and J gene segments. Each retained sequence needed at least a six-nucleotide match to both a V gene segment and a J gene segment. A rearrangement counted as productive if the CDR3 had no stop codons and remained in frame with V and J, and every other rearrangement counted as non-productive. Following IMGT convention, CDR3 was defined as the stretch from the second conserved V-encoded cysteine to the conserved J-encoded phenylalanine. In an earlier analysis of around 570 of the donors, sequences lacking an unambiguous match to a single V gene segment were excluded. In an earlier analysis of approximately 610 of the donors, V segments were called functional above 56.7% productive rearrangements and were called segregating when the between-donor standard deviation exceeded 5%. A statistical classification framework was built to diagnose cytomegalovirus status from the catalog of TCR beta chain sequences. A later analysis assigned V and J genes by comparing TCR nucleotide sequences with IMGT/GENE-DB human TR gene sequences. The TCRdist pipeline was used in a later analysis to assign CDR3 sequences and most-parsimonious VDJ recombination scenarios. In a later analysis, every TCR beta chain was defined by the combination of its CDR3 amino acid sequence and its V-gene family, and reads without a unique V-gene family were dropped. As a way to deal with suspected cross-contamination and a sequencing artifact, a later analysis dropped 640 or so nucleotide sequences that were highly shared and had low generation probability. For each public chain, a later analysis derived a clonal expansion index from normalized ranks of inferred template counts within each repertoire. A later analysis computed generation probabilities with a VDJ recombination model fitted to out-of-frame rearrangements, and checked the results against IGoR. A later analysis scored TCR-TCR, TCR-HLA and TCR-CMV co-occurrence with hypergeometric tests, applying a repertoire-size bias correction to TCR pairs. False discovery rates were estimated in a later analysis by permuting HLA or CMV assignments 20 times. In a later analysis, co-occurring TCRs were grouped with DBSCAN, and TCRdist sequence similarity was added when clustering was performed within HLA-allele-positive subsets. For co-occurrence clustering, repertoires with fewer than 30,000 or more than 120,000 public chains were excluded, along with four or five repertoires with anomalous nucleotide sharing. The source is immuneACCESS, and TCRdb retained only in-frame sequences with V and J called. Part of the clones is not carried over; for the studies checked, unresolved V genes explain less than half of this, and the remainder is unexplained. That table furnishes V, J and clone size, whereas the DNA furnished D and trimming. The sample data list about 190,000 clones, and around 87% of these were observed just once. Approximately 1.7% of the sample goes to the ten largest clones.

On this clone: Its antigen specificity is not known. Base qualities are not provided; no much larger clone lies one nucleotide away.

From the germline V gene, CDR1 is LGHNT and CDR2 is FRNRAP. For this chain, trimming is 4 bases at the V end and 5 bases at the J end, and the number of junction bases without a gene match is 8. Taken from cysteine to phenylalanine, the CDR3 has 16 residues. Here the CDR3 DNA is all that survives: 48 bases in frame from base 1. The cohort was made up of under 800 healthy bone marrow donors. All cohort members were sampled while nominally healthy, although unrecorded immune exposures were likely present. The donor tested CMV seronegative and was one of the 352 seronegative cohort members. Every donor gave a peripheral blood sample, and the peripheral blood mononuclear cells from that sample were used for TCR beta sequencing. Genomic DNA was extracted from the blood cell samples with the Qiagen DNeasy Blood Extraction Kit.

The receptor chain draws on TRBV12-5 and TRBJ2-5, with 12 bases matching TRBD2. The sequencing input was PBMCs. The clonotype originates from a woman aged 18-29 years in good health and CMV-seronegative. CDR3 loop: CASGSRTSGTGETQYF. The bases are TGTGCTAGTGGTTCCCGGACTAGCGGGACGGGGGAGACCCAGTACTTC.